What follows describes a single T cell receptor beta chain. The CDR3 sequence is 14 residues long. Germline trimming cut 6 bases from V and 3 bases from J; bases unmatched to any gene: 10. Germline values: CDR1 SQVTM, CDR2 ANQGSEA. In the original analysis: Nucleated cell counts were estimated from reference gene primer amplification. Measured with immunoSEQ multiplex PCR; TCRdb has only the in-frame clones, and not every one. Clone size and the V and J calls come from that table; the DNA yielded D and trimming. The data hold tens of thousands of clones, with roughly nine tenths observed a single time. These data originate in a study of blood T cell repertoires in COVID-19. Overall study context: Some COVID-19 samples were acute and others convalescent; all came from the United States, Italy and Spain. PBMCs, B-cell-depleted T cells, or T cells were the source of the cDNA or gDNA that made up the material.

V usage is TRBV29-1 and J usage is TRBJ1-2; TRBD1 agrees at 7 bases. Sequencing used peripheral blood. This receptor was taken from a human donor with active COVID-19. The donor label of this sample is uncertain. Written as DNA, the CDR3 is TGCAGCGTCCCAGGGGGGATTGGGTACTATGGCTACACCTTC. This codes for CSVPGGIGYYGYTF.